These 17 T cell receptor beta chains came from one sample sequenced in a study of CD8 T cells in ankylosing spondylitis. TCRdb passed the 5' RACE reads through MiXCR, listing each CDR3 protein once. The sample holds approximately 240,000 distinct CDR3 sequences, about 10% seen once. The sample was blood, either unsorted or a sorted T cell fraction (not recorded which). Receptors originate from a male donor with ankylosing spondylitis or in good health (not recorded which).

This clonotype was seen ten or more times. The chain has TRBV4-2 and TRBJ2-7; 11 bases agree with TRBD1. This CDR3 has 14 residues. Trimming cost V 0 bases and J 8 bases; bases outside gene matches: 3. Per germline, CDR1 LGHNA and CDR2 YNFKEQ. The CDR3 DNA sequence: TGTGCCAGCAGCCAAGATGGACAGGGGGCCAAGCAGTACTTC. Its translation: CASSQDGQGAKQYF.

This clonotype has a count of ten or more. The rearrangement uses TRBV5-1 and TRBJ2-1; D unresolved. V lost 6 bases, J lost 9 bases, and 10 bases lay in between. This CDR3 is 11 amino acids long. Germline-derived CDR1 and CDR2 are SGHRS and YFSETQ. CDR3 region: CASTLEREQFF. CDR3 DNA sequence: TGCGCCAGCACCCTGGAGCGTGAGCAGTTCTTC.

The V and J genes are TRBV27 and TRBJ2-7; D might be TRBD2 (7 bases). V was shortened by 7 bases and J by 2 bases, with 18 bases between the two germline ends. The CDR3 loop spans 15 amino acids. Germline loops: CDR1 MNHEY, CDR2 SMNVEV (reference sequence). CDR3 amino acids: CASTPRGGPAYEQYF. In DNA form, the CDR3 reads TGTGCCAGCACCCCGAGGGGGGGGCCTGCCTACGAGCAGTACTTC.

This clonotype was recorded a few times. This clone may be a read error of a much larger clone one base away. This sequence joins TRBV4-2 and TRBJ2-5, with unresolved D. The CDR3 totals 12 residues. The ends were cut back, 0 bases at V and 5 bases at J, with 4 bases in the middle. CDR1 is LGHNA, CDR2 YNFKEQ, per germline. CDR3 in DNA: TGTGCCAGCAGCCAAGATCAGGAGACCCAGTACTTC. It is translated as CASSQDQETQYF.

This clonotype turned up a few times. The genes are TRBV7-9 and TRBJ2-1; 7 positions match TRBD2. V shed 1 base and J 9 bases; nucleotides not matched to a gene: 6. CDR1 SEHNR and CDR2 FQNEAQ come from the germline V gene (reference sequence). CDR3 size: 14 residues. CDR3 sequence: CASSLGGRGIEQFF. CDR3 sequence (DNA): TGTGCCAGCAGCTTAGGAGGGAGGGGAATTGAGCAGTTCTTC.

In its sample, this clonotype was seen many times. This chain links TRBV6-1 with TRBJ1-1; D unresolved. CDR3 size: 16 residues. CDR1 and CDR2 from the germline V gene are MNHNS and SASEGT. V lost 7 bases to trimming and J lost 2 bases, with 20 bases between them. CDR3 in DNA: TGTGCCAGCACTCCGACCCCCGGGTCTCAAAACACTGAAGCTTTCTTT. Its protein product is CASTPTPGSQNTEAFF.

This clonotype has at least ten counts. This chain joins TRBV3-1 and TRBJ2-3; D may match TRBD1 or TRBD2 (5 bases each). This CDR3 has 12 amino acids. Germline CDR1 LGHDT, CDR2 YNNKEL (reference sequence). The germline V and J ends were trimmed by 4 bases and 7 bases, with 9 bases remaining between them. CDR3 loop: CASSRDANTQYF. The CDR3 region has the DNA TGTGCCAGCAGCCGGGACGCGAATACGCAGTATTTT.

This clonotype was observed many times. The V gene is TRBV5-1, the J gene TRBJ2-5, with D hard to call. Germline V gene sequence: CDR1 SGHRS, CDR2 YFSETQ. V gave up 4 bases and J gave up 2 bases, with 6 bases separating them. The CDR3 runs 12 residues. CDR3 sequence reads: CASSRDQETQYF. CDR3 bases: TGCGCCAGCAGCCGAGATCAAGAGACCCAGTACTTC.

As regards this clonotype: A much larger clone differs by one base, so this may be a read error. The V gene is TRBV6-5, the J gene TRBJ2-7; the match to TRBD2 covers 8 bases. Germline V gene lookup returns CDR1 MNHEY and CDR2 SVGAGI. This CDR3 has 14 amino acids. The CDR3 DNA reads as TGTGTCAGCAGCTTAGCGGGGCCAACCTACGAGCAGTACTTC. Protein: CVSSLAGPTYEQYF.

This clonotype was seen many times. The chain carries TRBV12-3 or TRBV12-4 and TRBJ2-7, with 9 bases matching TRBD1. The CDR3 extends over 14 amino acids. V shed 5 bases and J 7 bases; nucleotides not matched to a gene: 9. CDR3 sequence (DNA): TGTGCCAGCAGTCCGGGGGACAGGGCTGGGGAGCAGTACTTC. Translated, it gives CASSPGDRAGEQYF.

This clonotype occurred many times. The chain is built from TRBV7-2 and TRBJ2-1; tentative D call: TRBD1 (7 bases). Per the germline V gene, CDR1 is SGHTA and CDR2 is FQGNSA. The CDR3 contains 16 residues. The V end lost 4 bases, the J end lost 7 bases, and 20 bases lay between the germline ends. CDR3 in DNA: TGTGCCAGCAGCTCGTTTAGCGGTTCAGGGGGTAATGAGCAGTTCTTC. The encoded protein is CASSSFSGSGGNEQFF.

This clonotype was observed many times. The rearrangement links TRBV6-4 to TRBJ2-3, with unresolved D. The CDR3 runs 13 residues. Germline CDR1 and CDR2: MRHNA and SNTAGT. V was cut by 2 bases and J by 6 bases, with 9 bases left in between. CDR3 sequence reads: CASSDIPGDTQYF. The CDR3 bases are TGTGCCAGCAGTGACATCCCCGGGGATACGCAGTATTTT.

This clonotype was seen at least ten times. The rearrangement uses TRBV20-1 and TRBJ2-7; D is perhaps TRBD1 or TRBD2 (7 bases each). The CDR3 is 14 residues long. Germline lookup yields CDR1 DFQATT and CDR2 SNEGSKA (reference sequence). Between the trimmed V and J ends, which lost 4 bases and 2 bases, there was a span of 15 bases. Here the CDR3 DNA reads TGCAGTGCTAATCCAGGGGGGGCAGCCTACGAGCAGTACTTC. Amino acids: CSANPGGAAYEQYF.

Many counts were recorded for this clonotype. CDR3 nucleotide sequence: TGTGCCAGCAGTCCAAGACACTTCCAAGAGACCCAGTACTTC. This gives the protein CASSPRHFQETQYF. The rearrangement uses TRBV14 and TRBJ2-5, with D unresolved. Trimming cost V 6 bases and J 1 base, with 12 bases left between them. This CDR3 spans 14 amino acids. Per germline, CDR1 SGHDN and CDR2 FVKESK.

This clonotype showed up many times. The chain uses TRBV27 and TRBJ2-7, with TRBD2 matching 12 bases. The CDR3 sequence is 16 residues long. Germline CDR1 is MNHEY and CDR2 is SMNVEV (reference sequence). After removal of 3 bases from V and 3 bases from J, the junction contained 6 bases not matched to a gene. CDR3 protein: CASSLIGGLAGYEQYF. The CDR3 DNA is TGTGCCAGCAGTTTGATCGGGGGACTAGCGGGCTACGAGCAGTACTTC.

At least ten counts were recorded for this clonotype. The rearrangement joins TRBV4-1 to TRBJ1-6; D gene ambiguous. V was pared by 6 bases and J by 2 bases, with 17 bases between. The CDR3 is made up of 17 amino acids. CDR1 is MGHRA and CDR2 is YSYEKL in the germline V gene. In DNA, the CDR3 is TGCGCCAGCAGTCAACCCCCCCGGAGAACCTATAATTCACCCCTCCACTTT. Protein sequence: CASSQPPRRTYNSPLHF.

This clonotype was counted many times. The V call is TRBV27, the J call TRBJ1-6; TRBD1 might be the D (6 bases). CDR3 length equals 14 residues. Germline CDR1 reads MNHEY; CDR2 reads SMNVEV (reference sequence). V was shortened by 3 bases and J by 7 bases, with 10 bases between the two germline ends. The CDR3 loop reads CASSLGQKNSPLHF. The DNA for the CDR3 is TGTGCCAGCAGTTTGGGACAAAAAAATTCACCCCTCCACTTT.